This T cell receptor beta chain is drawn from a study of cytomegalovirus exposure and HLA in healthy donors. Regarding the study as a whole: Rarity held for most TCR sequences, but there were some public TCRs that occurred in many donors. A later analysis reportedly found fewer N-insertions in an Asian-associated ancestry cluster than the approximately 660-donor mean. Immune exposure was documented only through CMV serostatus.

This clone came up a few times. The antigen is undetermined. PCR primers comprised 60 Vbeta and 13 Jbeta primers. In the original processing: Unique TCR beta chains numbered roughly 84 million in a later analysis, with some 9.9 million shared. Sequencing was performed with immunoSEQ multiplex PCR; in TCRdb, only in-frame clones are kept and a portion is missing. That table gives V, J and clone size, and the DNA gave D and trimming. This table holds 150,000 to 200,000 clones, approximately 65% found once. This CDR3 is 15 amino acids long. J was trimmed by 6 bases and V by 2 bases; bases with no gene match: 7. Germline V gene lookup returns CDR1 PRHDT and CDR2 FYEKMQ (reference sequence).

The source material was PBMCs. V is TRBV13 and J is TRBJ2-3, with TRBD2 matching 8 bases. The TCR originated in a man aged 35-49 years in good health and CMV-seronegative. The CDR3 coding sequence is TGTGCCAGCAGCTTACGGGGACTAGTGGCCGATACGCAGTATTTT. Residues: CASSLRGLVADTQYF.